This is a list of T cell receptor beta chains from one sample in a study of cytomegalovirus exposure and HLA in healthy donors. Profiled with immunoSEQ multiplex PCR; TCRdb holds only in-frame clones, not every one. This sample yields 180,000 or so clones, of which 80% to 90% are seen a single time; 7.5% to 10% belongs to the top ten. Input material: PBMCs. The receptor source for this set is a man aged 18-30 years in good health and CMV-seropositive. CDR3s include the opening cysteine and the closing phenylalanine or tryptophan. D genes are given only for firm matches. Clone size is stated in some rows and not others, as once, few, many or a class when expanded.

v_gene	d_gene	j_gene	abundance	CDR3aa	CDR3nt
TRBV2	TRBD1	TRBJ2-3	once	CASRTLGTGADTQYF	TGTGCCAGCAGGACTTTGGGGACAGGTGCGGATACGCAGTATTTT
TRBV30	.	TRBJ2-3	.	CAWSPVDTQYF	TGTGCCTGGAGTCCAGTAGATACGCAGTATTTT
TRBV6-1	.	TRBJ1-1	.	CASRGTTEDTEAFF	TGTGCCAGCAGGGGGACAACGGAGGACACTGAAGCTTTCTTT
TRBV5-1	.	TRBJ2-5	.	CASSLSSGLETQYF	TGCGCCAGCAGCTTGAGTTCCGGGTTGGAGACCCAGTACTTC
TRBV18	.	TRBJ2-7	.	CASSSSGSYEQYF	TGTGCCAGCTCATCCTCGGGCTCCTACGAGCAGTACTTC
TRBV5-8	TRBD1	TRBJ2-5	.	CASSMDRGETQYF	TGTGCCAGCAGCATGGACAGGGGAGAGACCCAGTACTTC
TRBV7-2	TRBD1	TRBJ2-7	.	CASSFRDRGYEQYF	TGTGCCAGCAGCTTCCGGGACAGGGGTTACGAGCAGTACTTC
TRBV27	TRBD1	TRBJ2-7	.	CASHPRQGHPYEQYF	TGTGCCAGCCATCCCCGACAGGGGCATCCCTACGAGCAGTACTTC
TRBV7-9	.	TRBJ1-1	.	CASSLEGGDTEAFF	TGTGCCAGCAGCTTAGAGGGGGGGGACACTGAAGCTTTCTTT
TRBV29-1	.	TRBJ1-1	.	CSATRGLNTEAFF	TGCAGCGCGACCCGAGGGTTGAACACTGAAGCTTTCTTT